This T cell receptor beta chain stems from a study of T cell responses to AZD1222 COVID-19 vaccine. This table comes from immunoSEQ multiplex PCR, and its TCRdb copy is limited to in-frame clones, with some not included. Counted here are some 190,000 clones, over 90% occurring once; the ten biggest clones make up about 1.9%. The TCR comes from an adult who received the AZD1222 COVID-19 vaccine. This sample comprised peripheral blood, obtained 28 days after the second AZD1222 dose.

CDR3 in DNA: TGCGCCAGCAGCTTGGGCCTGGGACAGGGGGCTGGAAACACCATATATTTT. Its protein is CASSLGLGQGAGNTIYF. The chain couples TRBV5-1 to TRBJ1-3, with 11 bases identical to TRBD1. The CDR3 totals 17 residues. CDR1 is SGHRS, CDR2 YFSETQ, per germline. J was trimmed by 2 bases and V by 0 bases; bases with no gene match: 4.